Listed below are T cell receptor beta chains from one sample, sequenced in a study of T cells in Graves' hyperthyroidism and ophthalmopathy. In TCRdb, the multiplex PCR reads were re-called with MiXCR into one record per CDR3 protein. The repertoire holds around 110,000 distinct CDR3 sequences, about 17% seen once, with roughly 40% in the top ten. Sequences were obtained from blood. These receptor sequences come from a woman in her fifties or sixties with Graves' hyperthyroidism. Each CDR3 is given with its conserved first and last residue. The order of the fields is J gene, V gene, D gene, clone size, CDR3 protein, CDR3 DNA. D genes are given only for firm matches. Not every row has a clone size; where given, it reads once, few, many or a size class.

>TRBJ1-1|TRBV20-1|NA|many
CSARDPRIGLAFF
TGCAGTGCTAGAGATCCTCGGATTGGATTAGCTTTCTTT
>TRBJ2-1|TRBV2|NA|many
CASSEAAWSEQFF
TGTGCCAGCAGTGAAGCCGCTTGGAGTGAGCAGTTCTTC
>TRBJ2-7|TRBV12-3/TRBV12-4|NA|NA
CASSFRAPYEQYF
TGTGCCAGCAGTTTCCGGGCACCTTACGAGCAGTACTTC
>TRBJ2-5|TRBV7-9|TRBD2|many
CASSLGTSGIAETQYF
TGTGCCAGCAGCCTGGGGACTAGCGGGATCGCAGAGACCCAGTACTTC
>TRBJ2-3|TRBV24-1|TRBD1|many
CATSDFPRTGGASDTQYF
TGTGCCACCAGTGATTTTCCAAGGACAGGGGGCGCTTCGGATACGCAGTATTTT
>TRBJ2-6|TRBV2|TRBD2|NA
CASSLGGGGANVLTF
TGTGCCAGCAGCCTCGGGGGGGGTGGGGCCAACGTCCTGACTTTC
>TRBJ2-3|TRBV20-1|NA|many
CSARATFGEFTDTQYF
TGCAGTGCTAGAGCTACCTTCGGGGAGTTCACAGATACGCAGTATTTT
>TRBJ1-2|TRBV28|NA|many
CASSLVAYGYTF
TGTGCCAGCAGTTTGGTCGCATATGGCTACACCTTC
>TRBJ2-3|TRBV11-2|NA|NA
CASNDYSVSTDTQYF
TGTGCCAGCAACGACTATAGCGTTAGCACAGATACGCAGTATTTT
>TRBJ2-3|TRBV5-1|TRBD1|NA
CVSSLDSGGGTDTQYF
TGCGTCAGCAGCTTGGATTCAGGGGGCGGCACAGATACGCAGTATTTT
>TRBJ1-1|TRBV20-1|NA|few
CSARQGYDTEAFF
TGCAGTGCTCGTCAGGGCTATGACACTGAAGCTTTCTTT
>TRBJ1-5|TRBV2|TRBD1|many
CASTNDRGSNQPQHF
TGTGCCAGCACCAACGACAGGGGTTCCAATCAGCCCCAGCATTTT
>TRBJ2-3|TRBV6-1|NA|many
CASSPSGRDTQYF
TGTGCCAGCAGTCCTTCTGGGAGAGATACGCAGTATTTT
>TRBJ1-1|TRBV11-2|NA|many
CASSRGPTNTEAFF
TGTGCCAGCAGCCGGGGTCCCACCAACACTGAAGCTTTCTTT
>TRBJ2-2|TRBV18|TRBD2|many
CASSTGLAAVGGELFF
TGTGCCAGCTCAACAGGACTAGCGGCCGTAGGAGGGGAGCTGTTTTTT
>TRBJ2-7|TRBV4-1|NA|NA
CASSQARGQIYEQYF
TGCGCCAGCAGCCAAGCCCGGGGGCAGATCTACGAGCAGTACTTC
>TRBJ2-5|TRBV20-1|NA|many
CSAMGPGWKETQYF
TGCAGTGCTATGGGGCCAGGATGGAAAGAGACCCAGTACTTC
>TRBJ2-2|TRBV10-2|TRBD2|NA
CASIGSGRKTGELFF
TGCGCCAGCATAGGCAGCGGGAGGAAGACCGGGGAGCTGTTTTTT
>TRBJ2-5|TRBV20-1|TRBD2|NA
CSARKRTSGTDVWETQYF
TGCAGTGCTAGGAAACGGACTAGCGGGACTGATGTGTGGGAGACCCAGTACTTC
>TRBJ1-1|TRBV18|NA|many
CASSLHRDTEAFF
TGTGCCAGCTCACTACACAGAGACACTGAAGCTTTCTTT
>TRBJ1-6|TRBV3-1|NA|many
CASSNRGAGSPLHF
TGTGCCAGCAGTAACCGGGGGGCCGGTTCACCCCTCCACTTT
>TRBJ1-5|TRBV28|NA|NA
CASSIPDSWNQPQHF
TGTGCCAGCAGTATCCCTGACAGTTGGAATCAGCCCCAGCATTTT
>TRBJ2-5|TRBV20-1|TRBD2|many
CSAGGLAGVGGETQYF
TGCAGTGCTGGGGGACTAGCGGGAGTTGGGGGAGAGACCCAGTACTTC
>TRBJ2-2|TRBV5-1|TRBD2|many
CASSFRAPFGGAGELFF
TGCGCCAGCAGCTTTAGAGCCCCGTTCGGGGGGGCCGGGGAGCTGTTTTTT
>TRBJ2-2|TRBV5-1|TRBD1|few
CASSLVPGGQLSHTGELFF
TGCGCCAGCAGCTTGGTGCCAGGGGGCCAACTCAGCCACACCGGGGAGCTGTTTTTT
>TRBJ2-3|TRBV12-3/TRBV12-4|TRBD2|many
CASSLTLAGAMQYF
TGTGCCAGCAGTTTAACCCTAGCGGGAGCCATGCAGTATTTT